These 22 T cell receptor beta chains originate from one sample sequenced in a study of T cells after yellow fever vaccination. One entry per CDR3 protein results from TCRdb running MiXCR on the 5' RACE reads. This table has around 610,000 distinct CDR3 sequences, roughly 13% appearing once. This specimen consisted of PBMCs, obtained on the day of the yellow fever booster vaccination. All receptors come from a man under 40 who received the YFV17D yellow fever vaccine.

This chain connects TRBV6-2 or TRBV6-3 to TRBJ1-6; D not certain. The CDR3 loop spans 13 amino acids. Germline V lookup: CDR1 MNHEY, CDR2 SVGEGT. Trimming removed 7 bases from V and 8 bases from J, with 12 bases in between. The CDR3 DNA follows: TGTGCCAGCAAGGGTTCACGGGATTCACCCCTCCACTTT. Its protein is CASKGSRDSPLHF.

The rearrangement uses TRBV5-1 and TRBJ2-2; maybe TRBD2 (5 bases). Trimming took 3 bases from V and 5 from J, leaving 17 bases between them. The CDR3 is 16 residues long. The germline V gene has CDR1 SGHRS and CDR2 YFSETQ. CDR3 region: CASSSGINRMTGELFF. DNA for the CDR3: TGCGCCAGCAGCTCCGGGATAAACCGAATGACCGGGGAGCTGTTTTTT.

V and J are TRBV6-5 and TRBJ2-3; TRBD2 agrees at 7 bases. V lost 2 bases, J lost 2 bases, and 7 bases stayed unmatched. Germline V gene lookup returns CDR1 MNHEY and CDR2 SVGAGI. The CDR3 loop spans 16 amino acids. CDR3 sequence: CASSYPASGNTDTQYF. CDR3 in DNA: TGTGCCAGCAGTTACCCGGCTAGCGGCAACACAGATACGCAGTATTTT.

This chain uses TRBV19 with TRBJ2-2; TRBD2 matches at 8 bases. The V gene's germline CDR1 is LNHDA and CDR2 SQIVND (reference sequence). CDR3 length equals 15 residues. The V segment lost 3 bases and the J segment 7 bases; nucleotides outside the gene matches: 7. CDR3 nucleotide sequence: TGTGCCAGTAGTATGGGGAGCGGGGGACTCGGGGAGCTGTTTTTT. Amino acid sequence: CASSMGSGGLGELFF. Together with reference TRBV19 and TRBJ2-2, the CDR3 gives the full variable domain: DGGITQSPKYLFRKEGQNVTLSCEQNLNHDAMYWYRQDPGQGLRLIYYSQIVNDFQKGDIAEGYSVSREKKESFPLTVTSAQKNPTAFYLCASSMGSGGLGELFFGEGSRLTVL.

This clonotype came up many times. This rearrangement joins TRBV12-3 or TRBV12-4 to TRBJ2-5; D not certain. Trimming took off 2 bases at V and 4 bases at J, with 2 bases between the two ends. The CDR3 totals 11 residues. The CDR3 reads CASSLRETQYF. The CDR3 nucleotides are TGTGCCAGCAGTTTAAGAGAGACCCAGTACTTC.

This sequence joins TRBV11-2 and TRBJ2-7, with 9 bases fitting TRBD2. The CDR3 extends over 15 amino acids. V lost 3 bases, J lost 4 bases, and 7 bases stayed unmatched. Germline loops: CDR1 SGHAT, CDR2 FQNNGV. For the CDR3, the DNA is TGTGCCAGCAGCTTCTATAGCGGGAGCGGTTACGAGCAGTACTTC. Protein product: CASSFYSGSGYEQYF.

The chain couples TRBV6-5 to TRBJ2-7; D is unclear. Germline lookup yields CDR1 MNHEY and CDR2 SVGAGI. The CDR3 contains 13 residues. V gave up 4 bases and J gave up 2 bases, with 9 bases separating them. The CDR3 bases are TGTGCCAGCAGTTCACTGAATGCCTACGAGCAGTACTTC. Its protein product is CASSSLNAYEQYF.

This chain uses TRBV10-2 with TRBJ1-5; no clear D gene. Germline V gene lookup returns CDR1 WSHSY and CDR2 SAAADI. This CDR3 is built from 14 residues. Trimming cost V 7 bases and J 0 bases, with 10 bases left between them. CDR3 nucleotides: TGCGCCAGCACACCAGCGCATAGCAATCAGCCCCAGCATTTT. It encodes CASTPAHSNQPQHF.

The J gene is TRBJ2-1, the V gene TRBV29-1; 9 bases are a match to TRBD2. This CDR3 has 13 residues. V was clipped by 5 bases and J by 10 bases; unmatched bases: 9. The germline gives CDR1 SQVTM, CDR2 ANQGSEA. The CDR3 here is CSVLAGGPREQFF. The CDR3 DNA follows: TGCAGCGTTCTGGCGGGAGGGCCCCGGGAGCAGTTCTTC.

V and J are TRBV6-2 or TRBV6-3 and TRBJ2-1, with D possibly TRBD2 on 5 matching bases. The CDR3 contains 13 residues. The germline gives CDR1 MNHEY, CDR2 SVGEGT. Trimming stripped 6 bases from V and 8 bases from J, with 14 bases between. This CDR3 reads CASRRAYRYEQFF. The CDR3 DNA reads TGTGCCAGCAGGAGGGCCTACAGATATGAGCAGTTCTTC.

This clonotype was recorded a few times. The chain joins TRBV20-1 to TRBJ1-2, with 7 bases aligning to TRBD1. Germline assignment: CDR1 DFQATT and CDR2 SNEGSKA (reference sequence). V trimming: 7 bases; J trimming: 5 bases; junction bases outside the gene matches: 19. The CDR3 has 16 amino acids. CDR3 nucleotides: TGCAGTGTTCGGAAGGGGACTTGGGACAGAGATTATGGCTACACCTTC. Translation: CSVRKGTWDRDYGYTF.

This clonotype was detected many times. The genes are TRBV12-3 or TRBV12-4 and TRBJ2-7, with D unclear. Trimming cost V 3 bases and J 0 bases, with 9 bases left between them. The CDR3 sequence is 14 residues long. The CDR3 loop is CASSFYDGSYEQYF. In nucleotides, the CDR3 is TGTGCCAGCAGTTTTTATGACGGCTCCTACGAGCAGTACTTC.

This clonotype turned up a few times. The V call is TRBV20-1, the J call TRBJ2-3, with D possibly being TRBD2 (6 bases). Trimming shortened V by 3 bases and J by 2 bases, and 18 bases separated the two germline ends. The CDR3 runs to 16 residues. The germline CDR1 and CDR2 sequences are DFQATT and SNEGSKA (reference sequence). CDR3 coding DNA: TGCAGTGCTAGGATGTCTAGCGCTAATCCCACAGATACGCAGTATTTT. This codes for CSARMSSANPTDTQYF.

This clonotype came up a few times. V gene TRBV7-3 combines with J gene TRBJ2-3; 7 bases match TRBD2. The CDR3 runs to 15 residues. J was trimmed by 0 bases and V by 4 bases; bases with no gene match: 4. CDR1 is SGHTA, CDR2 FQGTGA, per germline. The CDR3 loop is CASSSHSGSTDTQYF. Written as DNA, the CDR3 is TGTGCCAGCAGCTCCCATAGCGGGAGCACAGATACGCAGTATTTT. Combining the CDR3 with reference TRBV7-3 and TRBJ2-3 gives the whole variable domain GAGVSQTPSNKVTEKGKYVELRCDPISGHTALYWYRQSLGQGPEFLIYFQGTGAADDSGLPNDRFFAVRPEGSVSTLKIQRTERGDSAVYLCASSSHSGSTDTQYFGPGTRLTVL.

This chain uses TRBV4-3 with TRBJ1-1; TRBD1 matches 10 bases. Trimming took 1 base from V and 1 from J; bases not matched to a gene: 9. The CDR3 covers 18 residues. The germline V gene has CDR1 LGHNA and CDR2 YSLEER. Here the CDR3 reads CASSQASGTGAQNTEAFF. The DNA for the CDR3 is TGCGCCAGCAGCCAAGCCTCCGGGACAGGGGCGCAGAACACTGAAGCTTTCTTT.

This clonotype came up a few times. The chain carries TRBV11-2 and TRBJ1-6; D is undetermined. V lost 1 base, J lost 6 bases, and 13 bases lay in between. The CDR3 is made up of 16 amino acids. CDR1 is SGHAT, CDR2 FQNNGV, per germline. CDR3 region: CASSLVHREPNSPLHF. The DNA of the CDR3 is TGTGCCAGCAGCTTAGTACACCGGGAGCCTAATTCACCCCTCCACTTT.

This clonotype turned up a few times. This sequence joins TRBV7-9 and TRBJ2-7; D is uncertain. The CDR3 is made up of 13 amino acids. Germline V gene sequence: CDR1 SEHNR, CDR2 FQNEAQ (reference sequence). Trimming shortened V by 3 bases and J by 1 base, and 7 bases separated the two germline ends. The CDR3 here is CASSFAHSYEQYF. DNA of the CDR3: TGTGCCAGCAGCTTCGCACATTCCTACGAGCAGTACTTC.

This clonotype was counted between two and nine times. The CDR3 spells CASSQGLLWNNEQFF. CDR3 nucleotides: TGTGCCAGCAGCCAGGGACTATTGTGGAACAATGAGCAGTTCTTC. The V call is TRBV3-1, the J call TRBJ2-1; the match to TRBD2 covers 7 bases. Germline values: CDR1 LGHDT, CDR2 YNNKEL (reference sequence). Germline trimming cut 3 bases from V and 5 bases from J; bases unmatched to any gene: 7. There are 15 residues in the CDR3.

The sample holds many counts of this clonotype. The chain employs TRBV7-9 and TRBJ2-3; 7 nucleotides agree with TRBD2. The CDR3 runs to 15 residues. CDR1 and CDR2 from the germline V gene are SEHNR and FQNEAQ (reference sequence). The J segment lost 3 bases and the V segment lost 8 bases, leaving 11 bases of the junction unmatched. DNA of the CDR3: TGTGCCAGCGACCTAAATATGGGGGGGACAGATACGCAGTATTTT. Residues: CASDLNMGGTDTQYF.

The V and J genes are TRBV29-1 and TRBJ1-5; TRBD1 matches at 7 bases. Germline CDR1 is SQVTM and CDR2 is ANQGSEA. CDR3 size: 13 residues. The ends lost 4 bases at V and 4 bases at J; junction bases unmatched: 4. The CDR3 reads CSVAGGVNQPQHF. The CDR3 coding sequence is TGCAGCGTTGCAGGGGGGGTAAATCAGCCCCAGCATTTT.

The V call is TRBV6-2 or TRBV6-3, the J call TRBJ2-1; D uncertain. The germline V and J ends were trimmed by 7 bases and 4 bases, with 11 bases remaining between them. Germline loops: CDR1 MNHEY, CDR2 SVGEGT. CDR3 size: 13 residues. The CDR3 region has the DNA TGTGCCAGCACCCCCTCAGTATACAATGAGCAGTTCTTC. Amino acids: CASTPSVYNEQFF.

This CDR3 reads CSARPPNGNSYNEQFF. CDR3 DNA: TGCAGTGCCCGACCTCCTAATGGTAACTCCTACAATGAGCAGTTCTTC. The rearrangement links TRBV20-1 to TRBJ2-1; D uncertain. Trimming shortened V by 6 bases and J by 0 bases, and 18 bases separated the two germline ends. Per the germline V gene, CDR1 is DFQATT and CDR2 is SNEGSKA (reference sequence). This CDR3 is built from 16 residues.